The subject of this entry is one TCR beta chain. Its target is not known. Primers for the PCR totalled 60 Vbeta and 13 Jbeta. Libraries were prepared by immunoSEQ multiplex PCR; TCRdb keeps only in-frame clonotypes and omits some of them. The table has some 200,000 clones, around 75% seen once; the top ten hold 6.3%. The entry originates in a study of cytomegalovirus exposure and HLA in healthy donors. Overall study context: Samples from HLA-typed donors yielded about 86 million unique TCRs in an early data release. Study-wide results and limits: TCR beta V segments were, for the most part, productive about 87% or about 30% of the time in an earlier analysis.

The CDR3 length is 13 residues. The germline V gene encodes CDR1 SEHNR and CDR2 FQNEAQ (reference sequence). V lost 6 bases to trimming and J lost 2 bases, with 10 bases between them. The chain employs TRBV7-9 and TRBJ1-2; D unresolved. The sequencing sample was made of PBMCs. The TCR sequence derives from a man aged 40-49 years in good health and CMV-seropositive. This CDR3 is CASSEGANYGYTF. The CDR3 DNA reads TGTGCCAGCAGTGAGGGAGCAAACTATGGCTACACCTTC.